The 14 T cell receptor beta chains below come from one sample, sequenced in a study of shared clonotypes between healthy human individuals. The repertoire was sequenced with immunoSEQ multiplex PCR; TCRdb's copy has only in-frame clones and lacks some. This sample yields 600,000 to 750,000 clones, of which 72% are seen a single time; roughly 1.8% belongs to the top ten. Sequenced input: memory CD4+ T cells sorted from blood. Subset specified: CD45RA-negative fraction. The receptors derive from a woman between 25 and 40 years old in good health.

Concerning this clone: The junction departs from germline at one end; a sequencing error may be responsible. This chain connects TRBV29-1 to TRBJ1-2; tentative D call: TRBD1 (5 bases). The CDR3 loop spans 13 amino acids. Germline CDR1 is SQVTM and CDR2 is ANQGSEA. The CDR3 DNA follows: TGCAGCGCTGAAACAGGTCGAAACTATGGCTACACCTTC. Protein: CSAETGRNYGYTF.

CDR3 sequence: CASSPQPNPEKLFF. In nucleotides, the CDR3 is TGTGCCAGCAGTCCACAACCCAACCCGGAAAAACTGTTTTTT. The V and J genes are TRBV28 and TRBJ1-4; D remains unclear. CDR3 size: 14 residues. V lost 5 bases to trimming and J lost 8 bases, with 15 bases between them. CDR1 and CDR2 (germline): MDHEN, SYDVKM. Full variable domain (rest looked up from reference TRBV28 and TRBJ1-4): DVKVTQSSRYLVKRTGEKVFLECVQDMDHENMFWYRQDPGLGLRLIYFSYDVKMKEKGDIPEGYSVSREKKERFSLILESASTNQTSMYLCASSPQPNPEKLFFGSGTQLSVL.

Concerning this clone itself: Other DNA sequences in the sample encode the same CDR3. The chain joins TRBV18 to TRBJ2-7; 7 bases map to TRBD1. Trimming at V came to 3 bases and at J to 2 bases, leaving 4 bases not matched to a gene. The CDR3 is 14 amino acids. The germline CDR1 and CDR2 sequences are KGHSH and LQKENI. In DNA form, the CDR3 reads TGTGCCAGCTCACCCCGACAGGGTACCTACGAGCAGTACTTC. The encoded protein is CASSPRQGTYEQYF.

The CDR3 region has the DNA TGTGCCAGCTCACCGGTCAGGGGGCGAGATGGGGCCAACGTCCTGACTTTC. It specifies CASSPVRGRDGANVLTF. J is TRBJ2-6 and V is TRBV18, with 8 bases fitting TRBD1. After removal of 3 bases from V and 3 bases from J, the junction contained 7 bases not matched to a gene. Looked up from germline, CDR1 is KGHSH and CDR2 is LQKENI. The CDR3 length is 17 residues.

The chain joins TRBV5-1 to TRBJ2-3; 12 nucleotides line up with TRBD2. CDR1 and CDR2 (germline): SGHRS, YFSETQ. V shed 4 bases and J 4 bases; nucleotides not matched to a gene: 7. This CDR3 region has 16 residues. The chain's CDR3 is CASSVLAGGGADTQYF. CDR3 in DNA: TGCGCCAGCAGCGTCCTAGCGGGAGGGGGTGCAGATACGCAGTATTTT.

This clone was found many times. This sequence joins TRBV5-1 and TRBJ1-1; no reliable D call. With 2 bases removed from V and 1 base from J, the gap between germline ends came to 6 bases. The CDR3 spans 13 residues. Germline V lookup: CDR1 SGHRS, CDR2 YFSETQ. The CDR3 nucleotides are TGCGCCAGCAGCTTTGACACGAACACTGAAGCTTTCTTT. Residues: CASSFDTNTEAFF.

This clone was picked up a small number of times. The chain recombines TRBV2 with TRBJ1-5; D uncertain. The CDR3 spans 15 residues. Germline values: CDR1 SNHLY, CDR2 FYNNEI. The V gene lost 6 bases and the J gene lost 2 bases, with 14 bases spanning the gap. The CDR3 is CASRLPSQGNQPQHF. CDR3 DNA sequence: TGTGCCAGCAGGCTTCCTAGCCAGGGCAATCAGCCCCAGCATTTT.

J is TRBJ2-7 and V is TRBV6-1, with TRBD1 as a possible D gene (7 bases). Trimming left V 6 bases short and J 2 bases short, with 11 bases between. CDR1 and CDR2 from the germline V gene are MNHNS and SASEGT. This CDR3 spans 13 amino acids. DNA for the CDR3: TGTGCCAGCAGGCGGGACAGAGCCTACGAGCAGTACTTC. Translating gives CASRRDRAYEQYF.

The rearrangement uses TRBV19 and TRBJ2-3; TRBD2 is a possible D gene (6 bases). This CDR3 comprises 18 residues. V lost 2 bases to trimming and J lost 0 bases, with 18 bases between them. From germline, CDR1 is LNHDA and CDR2 SQIVND (reference sequence). CDR3 nucleotides: TGTGCCAGTAGTATACTCGGACTAATGGTCTCTAGCACAGATACGCAGTATTTT. Its translation: CASSILGLMVSSTDTQYF.

The rearrangement uses TRBV6-1 and TRBJ1-2; D perhaps matches TRBD1 (5 bases). The germline V gene encodes CDR1 MNHNS and CDR2 SASEGT. The germline V and J ends were trimmed by 3 bases and 8 bases, with 16 bases remaining between them. This CDR3 has 14 residues. This CDR3 is CASSDRAGGSGYTF. In DNA form, the CDR3 reads TGTGCCAGCAGTGATCGGGCCGGGGGATCCGGCTACACCTTC.

The chain has TRBV10-1 and TRBJ2-1, with 8 nucleotides matching TRBD1. Losses at the gene ends were 7 bases for V and 7 bases for J; bases not matched to a gene: 9. The length of the CDR3 is 14 residues. Germline V gene data show CDR1 as WNHNN and CDR2 as SYGVQD (reference sequence). The CDR3 sequence is CASNMTGAENEQFF. The CDR3 DNA reads as TGCGCCAGCAATATGACAGGGGCGGAGAATGAGCAGTTCTTC.

The chain joins TRBV7-8 to TRBJ1-5; D unresolved. The length of the CDR3 is 14 residues. Trimming cost V 1 base and J 4 bases, with 8 bases left between them. CDR1 SGHVS and CDR2 FQNEAQ come from the germline V gene. In DNA, the CDR3 is TGTGCCAGCAGCTTAGGGGCAGCAAATCAGCCCCAGCATTTT. Its translation: CASSLGAANQPQHF.

This clone was picked up many times. This chain joins TRBV7-2 and TRBJ2-3, with D perhaps assigned TRBD1 or TRBD2 (5 bases each). Germline values: CDR1 SGHTA, CDR2 FQGNSA. The CDR3 is 17 residues long. The V and J ends lost 4 bases and 1 base respectively, with 18 bases between them. The CDR3, as DNA: TGTGCCAGCAGCTCCCACGGATGGGACCCCGGCACAGATACGCAGTATTTT. This sequence encodes CASSSHGWDPGTDTQYF.

This clone was seen once. V and J are TRBV6-5 and TRBJ1-2; 7 positions agree with TRBD1. Trimming cost V 6 bases and J 4 bases; bases outside gene matches: 5. The CDR3 covers 13 residues. The germline V gene has CDR1 MNHEY and CDR2 SVGAGI. As DNA, the CDR3 is TGTGCCAGCAGACAGGGGAGTAGCTATGGCTACACCTTC. Protein sequence: CASRQGSSYGYTF.